The entry below describes one T cell receptor beta chain. The data were obtained in a study of blood T cell repertoires in COVID-19. The method was immunoSEQ multiplex PCR; TCRdb's version includes in-frame clones alone and lacks a portion of them. The sample records about 520,000 clones, approximately 85% being singletons. This CDR3 is 12 amino acids long. V gave up 6 bases and J gave up 4 bases, with 7 bases separating them. CDR1 and CDR2 from the germline V gene are MDHEN and SYDVKM. The receptor's source is a human donor in a cohort sampled during active COVID-19. The genes are TRBV28 and TRBJ1-3; no definite D call. The sequenced sample consisted of peripheral blood. DNA for the CDR3: TGTGCCAGCAGGGGCACAGGAAACACCATATATTTT. This sequence encodes CASRGTGNTIYF.